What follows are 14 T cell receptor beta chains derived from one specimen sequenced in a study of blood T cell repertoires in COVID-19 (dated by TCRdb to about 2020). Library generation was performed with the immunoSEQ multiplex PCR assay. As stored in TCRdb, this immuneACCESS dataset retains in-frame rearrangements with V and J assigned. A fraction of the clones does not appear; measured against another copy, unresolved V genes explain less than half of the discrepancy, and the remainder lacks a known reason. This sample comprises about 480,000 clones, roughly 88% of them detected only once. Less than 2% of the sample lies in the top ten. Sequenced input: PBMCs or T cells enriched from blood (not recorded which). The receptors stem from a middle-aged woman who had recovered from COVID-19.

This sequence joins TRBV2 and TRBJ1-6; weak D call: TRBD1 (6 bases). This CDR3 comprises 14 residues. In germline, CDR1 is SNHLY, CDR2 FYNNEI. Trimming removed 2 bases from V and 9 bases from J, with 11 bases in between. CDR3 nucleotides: TGTGCCAGCAGTGAACAGGGGATCGCTTCACCCCTCCACTTT. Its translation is CASSEQGIASPLHF.

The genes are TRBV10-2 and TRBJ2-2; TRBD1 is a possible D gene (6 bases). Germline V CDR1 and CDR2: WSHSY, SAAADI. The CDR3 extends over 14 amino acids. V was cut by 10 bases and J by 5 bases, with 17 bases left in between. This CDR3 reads CATQWGLGTGELFF. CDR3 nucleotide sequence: TGCGCCACACAGTGGGGGCTTGGAACCGGGGAGCTGTTTTTT.

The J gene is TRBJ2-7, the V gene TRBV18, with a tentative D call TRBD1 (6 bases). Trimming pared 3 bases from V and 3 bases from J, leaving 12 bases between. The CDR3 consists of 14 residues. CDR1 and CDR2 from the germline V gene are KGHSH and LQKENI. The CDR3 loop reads CASSPGTTHYEQYF. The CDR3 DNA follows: TGTGCCAGCTCACCGGGGACAACTCACTACGAGCAGTACTTC.

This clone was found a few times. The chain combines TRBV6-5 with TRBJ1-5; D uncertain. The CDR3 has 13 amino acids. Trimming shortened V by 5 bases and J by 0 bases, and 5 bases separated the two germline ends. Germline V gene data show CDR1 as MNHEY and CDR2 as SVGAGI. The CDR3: CASSNGSNQPQHF. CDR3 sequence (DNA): TGTGCCAGCAGTAACGGTAGCAATCAGCCCCAGCATTTT.

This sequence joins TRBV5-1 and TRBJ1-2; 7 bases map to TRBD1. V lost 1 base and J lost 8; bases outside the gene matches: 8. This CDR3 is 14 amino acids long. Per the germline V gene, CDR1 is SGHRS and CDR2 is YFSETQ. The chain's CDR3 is CASSLTGTDGGYTF. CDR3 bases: TGCGCCAGCAGCTTGACCGGGACAGACGGCGGCTACACCTTC.

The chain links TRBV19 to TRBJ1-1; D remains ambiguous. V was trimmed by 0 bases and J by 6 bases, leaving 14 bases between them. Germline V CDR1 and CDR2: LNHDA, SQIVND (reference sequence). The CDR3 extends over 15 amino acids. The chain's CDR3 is CASSIDPLGGSEAFF. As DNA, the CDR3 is TGTGCCAGTAGTATAGACCCCCTTGGCGGGTCTGAAGCTTTCTTT.

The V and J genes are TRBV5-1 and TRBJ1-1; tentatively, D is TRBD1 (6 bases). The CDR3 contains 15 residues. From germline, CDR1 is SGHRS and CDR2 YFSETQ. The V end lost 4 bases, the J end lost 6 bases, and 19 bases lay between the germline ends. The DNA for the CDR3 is TGCGCCAGCAGCCCCCCTCGGGCGGGGGGCGCTGAAGCTTTCTTT. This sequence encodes CASSPPRAGGAEAFF.

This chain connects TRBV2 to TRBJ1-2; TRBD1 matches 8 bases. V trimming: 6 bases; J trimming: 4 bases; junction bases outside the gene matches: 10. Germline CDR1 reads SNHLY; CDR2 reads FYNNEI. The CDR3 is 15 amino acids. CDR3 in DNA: TGTGCCAGCAGCGCTAGGACAGGGCTTTCCTATGGCTACACCTTC. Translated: CASSARTGLSYGYTF.

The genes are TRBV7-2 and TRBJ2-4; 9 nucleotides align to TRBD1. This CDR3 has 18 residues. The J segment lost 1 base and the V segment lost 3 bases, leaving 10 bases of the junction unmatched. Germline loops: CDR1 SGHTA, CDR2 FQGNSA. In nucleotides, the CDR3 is TGTGCCAGCAGCTTTGGACAGGGGATGGGGTCCGCCAAAAACATTCAGTACTTC. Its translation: CASSFGQGMGSAKNIQYF.

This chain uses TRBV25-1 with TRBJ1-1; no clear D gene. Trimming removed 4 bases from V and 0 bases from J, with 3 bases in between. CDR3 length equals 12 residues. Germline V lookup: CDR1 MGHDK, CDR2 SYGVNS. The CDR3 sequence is CASSALNTEAFF. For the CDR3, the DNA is TGTGCCAGCAGTGCATTGAACACTGAAGCTTTCTTT. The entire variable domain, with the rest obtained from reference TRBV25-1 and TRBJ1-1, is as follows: EADIYQTPRYLVIGTGKKITLECSQTMGHDKMYWYQQDPGMELHLIHYSYGVNSTEKGDLSSESTVSRIRTEHFPLTLESARPSHTSQYLCASSALNTEAFFGQGTRLTVV.

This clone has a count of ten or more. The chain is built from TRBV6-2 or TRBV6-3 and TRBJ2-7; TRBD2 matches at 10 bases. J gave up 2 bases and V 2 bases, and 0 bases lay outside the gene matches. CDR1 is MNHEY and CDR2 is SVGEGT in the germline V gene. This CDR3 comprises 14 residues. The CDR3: CASSYGTSAYEQYF. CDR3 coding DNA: TGTGCCAGCAGTTACGGGACTAGCGCCTACGAGCAGTACTTC.

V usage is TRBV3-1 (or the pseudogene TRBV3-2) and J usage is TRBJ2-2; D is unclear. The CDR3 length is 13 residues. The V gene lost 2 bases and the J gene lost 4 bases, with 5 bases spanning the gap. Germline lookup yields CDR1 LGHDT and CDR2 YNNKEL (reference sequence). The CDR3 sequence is CASSQTVTGELFF. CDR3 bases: TGTGCCAGCAGCCAAACGGTCACCGGGGAGCTGTTTTTT.

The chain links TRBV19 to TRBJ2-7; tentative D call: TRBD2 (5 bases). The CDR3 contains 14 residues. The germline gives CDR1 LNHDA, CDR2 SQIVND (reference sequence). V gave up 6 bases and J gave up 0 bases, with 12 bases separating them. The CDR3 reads CASRLDSSSYEQYF. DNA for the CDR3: TGTGCCAGTAGGCTGGACTCCAGCTCCTACGAGCAGTACTTC.

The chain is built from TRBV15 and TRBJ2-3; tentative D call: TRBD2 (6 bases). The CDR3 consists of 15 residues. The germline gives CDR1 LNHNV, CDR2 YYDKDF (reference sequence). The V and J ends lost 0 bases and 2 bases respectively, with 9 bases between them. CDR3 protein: CATSRDSGDTDTQYF. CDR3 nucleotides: TGTGCCACCAGCAGAGATAGCGGCGACACAGATACGCAGTATTTT.